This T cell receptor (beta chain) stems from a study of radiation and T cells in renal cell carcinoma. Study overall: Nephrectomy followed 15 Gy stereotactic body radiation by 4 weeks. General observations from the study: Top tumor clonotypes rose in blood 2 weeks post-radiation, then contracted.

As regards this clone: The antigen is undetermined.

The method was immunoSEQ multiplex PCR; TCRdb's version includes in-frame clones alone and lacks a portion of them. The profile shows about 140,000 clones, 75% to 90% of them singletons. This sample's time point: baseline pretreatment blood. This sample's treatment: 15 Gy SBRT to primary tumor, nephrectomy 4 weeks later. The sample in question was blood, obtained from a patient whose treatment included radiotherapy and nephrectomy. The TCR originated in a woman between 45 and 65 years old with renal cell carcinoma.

The DNA for the CDR3 is TGTGCCAGCAGCTATGGACCGAACACTGAAGCTTTCTTT. Translating gives CASSYGPNTEAFF. The chain recombines TRBV9 with TRBJ1-1; D gene ambiguous. V was trimmed by 4 bases and J by 1 base, leaving 8 bases between them. Germline-derived CDR1 and CDR2 are SGDLS and YYNGEE. The CDR3 has 13 residues.